A single sample gave rise to the 14 T cell receptor beta chains below, sequenced in a study of blood T cell repertoires in COVID-19. The repertoire was sequenced with immunoSEQ multiplex PCR; TCRdb's copy has only in-frame clones and lacks some. The table lists more than 250,000 clones, 70% to 90% of them singletons, with approximately 5.3% in the top ten. The sequenced sample was PBMCs or T cells enriched from blood (not recorded which). These receptors were collected from a woman aged 30 to 39 who had recovered from COVID-19.

The chain employs TRBV4-1 and TRBJ2-4, with a tentative D call TRBD2 (7 bases). The V end lost 0 bases, the J end lost 0 bases, and 12 bases lay between the germline ends. The CDR3 totals 17 residues. Germline CDR1 and CDR2: MGHRA and YSYEKL. CDR3 sequence: CASSQEGGALAKNIQYF. The CDR3 DNA sequence: TGCGCCAGCAGCCAAGAGGGGGGGGCTCTAGCCAAAAACATTCAGTACTTC.

The rearrangement links TRBV18 to TRBJ1-1; D gene uncertain. From germline, CDR1 is KGHSH and CDR2 LQKENI. V lost 1 base, J lost 1 base, and 16 bases lay in between. This CDR3 has 17 residues. The CDR3 region is CASSPRIDSVTNTEAFF. CDR3 DNA sequence: TGTGCCAGCTCACCACGAATCGACTCTGTGACGAACACTGAAGCTTTCTTT.

A word on this clone: Compared with germline, one end of the junction differs, possibly owing to a read error. The rearrangement uses TRBV7-7 and TRBJ1-4; D gene uncertain. Per germline, CDR1 SSHAT and CDR2 FNYEAQ (reference sequence). This CDR3 has 15 amino acids. The DNA for the CDR3 is TGTGCTAGCAGCTTAGCTAGCGGGGCTAATGAAAAACTGTTTTTT. Translated, it gives CASSLASGANEKLFF.

V usage is TRBV25-1 and J usage is TRBJ1-4, with D perhaps TRBD1 (5 bases). The CDR3 runs 15 residues. Per the germline V gene, CDR1 is MGHDK and CDR2 is SYGVNS. V was cut by 3 bases and J by 8 bases, with 16 bases left in between. The CDR3 loop reads CASSDTQDLGEKLFF. CDR3 in DNA: TGTGCCAGCAGTGATACACAGGATCTAGGCGAAAAACTGTTTTTT.

The V and J genes are TRBV9 and TRBJ1-5; D is ambiguous. CDR1 and CDR2 (germline): SGDLS, YYNGEE. The CDR3 extends over 14 amino acids. V shed 0 bases and J shed 7 bases, with 11 bases lying between them. The CDR3 nucleotides are TGTGCCAGCAGCGTAGGCCCCGACGGGCAGCCCCAGCATTTT. This gives the protein CASSVGPDGQPQHF.

This clone was seen just once. The same CDR3 arises from other DNA sequences in this sample as well. The chain uses TRBV27 and TRBJ2-1, with a tentative D call TRBD2 (6 bases). The length of the CDR3 is 12 residues. V was clipped by 6 bases and J by 9 bases, with 12 bases between them. Germline V gene lookup returns CDR1 MNHEY and CDR2 SMNVEV (reference sequence). For the CDR3, the DNA is TGTGCCAGCAGCCCCGGGGGAGGTGAGCAGTTCTTC. It translates to CASSPGGGEQFF.

The chain couples TRBV10-3 to TRBJ1-6, with TRBD1 identical over 10 bases. Germline V lookup: CDR1 ENHRY, CDR2 SYGVKD. Trimming removed 5 bases from V and 5 bases from J; junction bases left unmatched: 3. The CDR3 loop spans 15 amino acids. The CDR3 region is CAISHGTGDNSPLHF. Written as DNA, the CDR3 is TGTGCCATCAGTCACGGGACAGGGGATAATTCACCCCTCCACTTT.

This clone was seen a single time. The rearrangement joins TRBV2 to TRBJ1-2, with D hard to call. Germline V gene data show CDR1 as SNHLY and CDR2 as FYNNEI. CDR3 length equals 14 residues. V gave up 6 bases and J gave up 8 bases, with 19 bases separating them. The CDR3 DNA is TGTGCCAGCAGCCAGACGCGGGGAGCCCGAGGCTACACCTTC. Translating it yields CASSQTRGARGYTF.

This rearrangement joins TRBV6-1 to TRBJ2-5, with a possible D match to TRBD1 (6 bases). The ends were cut back, 2 bases at V and 4 bases at J, with 11 bases in the middle. CDR3 size: 14 residues. Germline V gene data show CDR1 as MNHNS and CDR2 as SASEGT. The CDR3 reads CASSEMGAVETQYF. CDR3 nucleotides: TGTGCCAGCAGTGAAATGGGGGCGGTAGAGACCCAGTACTTC.

The chain is built from TRBV15 and TRBJ2-2; weak D call: TRBD2 (5 bases). Deletions cut 1 base from V and 5 bases from J, with 8 bases between. Germline V gene data show CDR1 as LNHNV and CDR2 as YYDKDF (reference sequence). There are 14 residues in the CDR3. The CDR3 bases are TGTGCCACCAGCAGAGGTCGAGGGACCGGGGAGCTGTTTTTT. Translating gives CATSRGRGTGELFF.

V gene TRBV3-1 (or the pseudogene TRBV3-2) combines with J gene TRBJ1-1; 11 positions match TRBD1. The CDR3 is 17 amino acids. With V trimmed by 1 base and J by 1 base, 5 bases remained unmatched. Germline V gene sequence: CDR1 LGHDT, CDR2 YNNKEL (reference sequence). This CDR3 is CASSQGRDRGRNTEAFF. Written as DNA, the CDR3 is TGTGCCAGCAGCCAAGGCCGGGACAGGGGGAGGAACACTGAAGCTTTCTTT.

The rearrangement links TRBV14 to TRBJ1-1; 9 bases are shared with TRBD1. This CDR3 has 16 amino acids. With 1 base clipped from V and 1 base from J, the junction kept 4 bases outside the gene matches. Germline V gives CDR1 SGHDN, CDR2 FVKESK. The CDR3 DNA reads TGTGCCAGCAGCCAAGGACAGGACAGGGGGAACACTGAAGCTTTCTTT. Translation: CASSQGQDRGNTEAFF.

The rearrangement joins TRBV6-2 or TRBV6-3 to TRBJ2-7; D remains unclear. Trimming removed 0 bases from V and 2 bases from J, with 8 bases in between. The CDR3 has 14 residues. Per the germline V gene, CDR1 is MNHEY and CDR2 is SVGEGT. The CDR3 nucleotides read TGTGCCAGCAGTTACTCCGGCGGCACCTACGAGCAGTACTTC. Its protein is CASSYSGGTYEQYF.

This clone was detected many times. The genes are TRBV27 and TRBJ1-2; a weak D match, TRBD1 (6 bases). Germline CDR1 reads MNHEY; CDR2 reads SMNVEV (reference sequence). V gave up 6 bases and J gave up 5 bases, with 16 bases separating them. This CDR3 comprises 14 residues. Here the CDR3 reads CASSQTGRSYGYTF. CDR3 DNA: TGTGCCAGCAGCCAGACAGGTCGATCTTATGGCTACACCTTC.